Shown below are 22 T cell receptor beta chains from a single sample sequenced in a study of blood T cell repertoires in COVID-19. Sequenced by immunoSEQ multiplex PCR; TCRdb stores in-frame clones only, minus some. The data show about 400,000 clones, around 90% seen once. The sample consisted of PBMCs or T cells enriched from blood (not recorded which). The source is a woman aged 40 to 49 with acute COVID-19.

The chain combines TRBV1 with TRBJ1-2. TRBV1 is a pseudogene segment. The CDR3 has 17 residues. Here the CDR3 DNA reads TGCACCAGCAGCCGAAAATCTGGTCCGAGCCTTAACTATGGCTACACCTTC. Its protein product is CTSSRKSGPSLNYGYTF.

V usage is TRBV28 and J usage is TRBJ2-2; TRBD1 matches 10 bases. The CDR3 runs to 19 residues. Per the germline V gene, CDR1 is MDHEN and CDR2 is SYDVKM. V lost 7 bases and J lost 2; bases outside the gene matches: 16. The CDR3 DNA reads TGTGCCAGCACCCCCCTCCGGGACAGGGGTATAGTTAACACCGGGGAGCTGTTTTTT. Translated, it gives CASTPLRDRGIVNTGELFF.

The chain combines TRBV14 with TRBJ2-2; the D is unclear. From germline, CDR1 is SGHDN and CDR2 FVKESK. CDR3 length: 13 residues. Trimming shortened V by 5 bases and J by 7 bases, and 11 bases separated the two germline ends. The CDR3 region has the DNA TGTGCCAGCAGCGAAGGTTCGGGCGGGGAGCTGTTTTTT. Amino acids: CASSEGSGGELFF.

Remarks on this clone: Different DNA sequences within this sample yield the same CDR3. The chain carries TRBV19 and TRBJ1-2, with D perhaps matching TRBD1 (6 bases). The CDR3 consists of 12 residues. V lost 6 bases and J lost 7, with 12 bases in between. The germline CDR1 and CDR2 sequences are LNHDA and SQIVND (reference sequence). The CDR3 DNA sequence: TGTGCCAGTAGCATACAGGGCGGTGGCTACACCTTC. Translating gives CASSIQGGGYTF.

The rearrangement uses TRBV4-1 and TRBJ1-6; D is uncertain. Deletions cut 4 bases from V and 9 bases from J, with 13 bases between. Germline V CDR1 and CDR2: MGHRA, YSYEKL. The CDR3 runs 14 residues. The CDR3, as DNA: TGCGCCAGCAGCCGGCAGACTTCTTCTTCACCCCTCCACTTT. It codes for CASSRQTSSSPLHF.

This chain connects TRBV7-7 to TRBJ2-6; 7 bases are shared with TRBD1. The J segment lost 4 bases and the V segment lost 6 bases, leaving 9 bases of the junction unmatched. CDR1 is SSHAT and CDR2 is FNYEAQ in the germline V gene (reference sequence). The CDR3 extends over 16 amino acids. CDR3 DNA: TGTGCCAGCAGTCATCTTGAGGGGGCCGGGGCCAACGTCCTGACTTTC. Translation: CASSHLEGAGANVLTF. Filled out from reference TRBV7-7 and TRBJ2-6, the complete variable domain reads GAGVSQSPRYKVTKRGQDVTLRCDPISSHATLYWYQQALGQGPEFLTYFNYEAQPDKSGLPSDRFSAERPEGSISTLTIQRTEQRDSAMYRCASSHLEGAGANVLTFGAGSRLTVL.

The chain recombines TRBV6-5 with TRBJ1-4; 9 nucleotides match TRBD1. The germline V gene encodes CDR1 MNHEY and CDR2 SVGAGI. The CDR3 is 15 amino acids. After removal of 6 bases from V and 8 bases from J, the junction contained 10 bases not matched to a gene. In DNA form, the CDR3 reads TGTGCCAGCAGACCATCGACAGGGACAGGGGAAAAACTGTTTTTT. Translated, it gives CASRPSTGTGEKLFF.

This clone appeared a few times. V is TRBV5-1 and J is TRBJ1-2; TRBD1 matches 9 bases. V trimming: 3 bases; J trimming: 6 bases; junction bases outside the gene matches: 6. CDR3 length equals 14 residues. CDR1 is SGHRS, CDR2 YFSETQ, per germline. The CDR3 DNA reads TGCGCCAGCAGCTCCGGGACAGGGCAAAATGGCTACACCTTC. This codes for CASSSGTGQNGYTF. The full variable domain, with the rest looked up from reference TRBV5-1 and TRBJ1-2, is KAGVTQTPRYLIKTRGQQVTLSCSPISGHRSVSWYQQTPGQGLQFLFEYFSETQRNKGNFPGRFSGRQFSNSRSEMNVSTLELGDSALYLCASSSGTGQNGYTFGSGTRLTVV.

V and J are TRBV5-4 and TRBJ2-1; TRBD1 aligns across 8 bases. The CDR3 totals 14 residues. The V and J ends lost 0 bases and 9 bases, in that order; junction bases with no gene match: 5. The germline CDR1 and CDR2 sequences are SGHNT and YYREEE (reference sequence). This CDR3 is CASSLVQGASEQFF. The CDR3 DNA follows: TGTGCCAGCAGCTTGGTCCAGGGGGCTTCTGAGCAGTTCTTC. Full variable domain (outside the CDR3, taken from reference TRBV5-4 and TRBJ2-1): ETGVTQSPTHLIKTRGQQVTLRCSSQSGHNTVSWYQQALGQGPQFIFQYYREEENGRGNFPPRFSGLQFPNYSSELNVNALELDDSALYLCASSLVQGASEQFFGPGTRLTVL.

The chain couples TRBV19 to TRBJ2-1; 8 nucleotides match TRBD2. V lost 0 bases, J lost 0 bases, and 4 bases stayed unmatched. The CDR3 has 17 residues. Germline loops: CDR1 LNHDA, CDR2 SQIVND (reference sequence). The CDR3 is CASSIEVSGASYNEQFF. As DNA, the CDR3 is TGTGCCAGTAGTATAGAGGTTAGCGGGGCCTCCTACAATGAGCAGTTCTTC.

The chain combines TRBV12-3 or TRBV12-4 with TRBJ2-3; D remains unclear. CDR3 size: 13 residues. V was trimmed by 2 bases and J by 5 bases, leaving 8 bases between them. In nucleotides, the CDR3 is TGTGCCAGCAGTTTACTTGGAGTAGATACGCAGTATTTT. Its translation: CASSLLGVDTQYF.

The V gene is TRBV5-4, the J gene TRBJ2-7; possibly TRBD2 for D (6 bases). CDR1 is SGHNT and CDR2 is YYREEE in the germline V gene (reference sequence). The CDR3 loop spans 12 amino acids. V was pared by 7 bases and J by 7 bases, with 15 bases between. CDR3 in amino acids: CASGAGFREQYF. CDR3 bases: TGTGCCAGCGGAGCGGGTTTCCGTGAGCAGTACTTC.

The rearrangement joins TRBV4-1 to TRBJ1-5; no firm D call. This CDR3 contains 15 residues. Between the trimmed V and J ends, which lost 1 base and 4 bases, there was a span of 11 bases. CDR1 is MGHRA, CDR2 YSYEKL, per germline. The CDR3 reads CASSQVNTPNQPQHF. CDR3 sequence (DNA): TGCGCCAGCAGCCAAGTGAATACTCCTAATCAGCCCCAGCATTTT.

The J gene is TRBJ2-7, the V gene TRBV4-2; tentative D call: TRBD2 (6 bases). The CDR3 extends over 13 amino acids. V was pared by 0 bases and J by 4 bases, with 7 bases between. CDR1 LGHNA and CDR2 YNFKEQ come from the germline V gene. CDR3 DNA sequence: TGTGCCAGCAGCCAAGACGGGACTTACGAGCAGTACTTC. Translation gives CASSQDGTYEQYF.

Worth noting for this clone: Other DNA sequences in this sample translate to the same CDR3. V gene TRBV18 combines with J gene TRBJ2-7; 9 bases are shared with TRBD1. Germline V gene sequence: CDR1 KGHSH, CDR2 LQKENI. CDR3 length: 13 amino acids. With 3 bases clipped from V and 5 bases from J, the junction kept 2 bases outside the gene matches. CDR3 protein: CASSPGQGNEQYF. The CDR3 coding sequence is TGTGCCAGCTCACCTGGACAGGGGAACGAGCAGTACTTC.

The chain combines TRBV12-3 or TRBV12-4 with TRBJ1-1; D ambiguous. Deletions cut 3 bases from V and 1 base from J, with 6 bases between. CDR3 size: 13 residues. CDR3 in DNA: TGTGCCAGCAGTTTTCGTCGGAACACTGAAGCTTTCTTT. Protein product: CASSFRRNTEAFF.

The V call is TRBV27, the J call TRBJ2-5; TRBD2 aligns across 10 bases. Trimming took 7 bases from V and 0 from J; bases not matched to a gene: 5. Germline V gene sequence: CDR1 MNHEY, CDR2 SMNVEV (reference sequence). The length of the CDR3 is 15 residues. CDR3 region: CASMSSGGYQETQYF. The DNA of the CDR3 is TGTGCCAGCATGTCTAGCGGGGGATACCAAGAGACCCAGTACTTC.

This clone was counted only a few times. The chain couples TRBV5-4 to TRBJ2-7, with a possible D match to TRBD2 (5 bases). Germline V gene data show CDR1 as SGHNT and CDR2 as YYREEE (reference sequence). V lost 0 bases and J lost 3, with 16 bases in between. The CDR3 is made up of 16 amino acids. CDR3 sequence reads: CASSLAIGKPRYEQYF. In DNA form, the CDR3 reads TGTGCCAGCAGCTTGGCCATCGGGAAACCTCGCTACGAGCAGTACTTC.

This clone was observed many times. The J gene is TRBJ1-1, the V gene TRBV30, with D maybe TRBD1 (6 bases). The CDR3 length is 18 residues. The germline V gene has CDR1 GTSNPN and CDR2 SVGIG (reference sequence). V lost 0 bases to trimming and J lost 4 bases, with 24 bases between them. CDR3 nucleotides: TGTGCCTGGAGTGTACGGTCGTCAGGGGCCGGGATTGGCACTGAAGCTTTCTTT. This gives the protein CAWSVRSSGAGIGTEAFF.

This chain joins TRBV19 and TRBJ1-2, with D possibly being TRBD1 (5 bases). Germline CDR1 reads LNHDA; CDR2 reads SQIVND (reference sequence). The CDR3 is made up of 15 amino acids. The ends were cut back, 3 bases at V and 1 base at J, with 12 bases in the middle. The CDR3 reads CASSIRVGSNYGYTF. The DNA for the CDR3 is TGTGCCAGTAGTATCAGGGTTGGCAGTAACTATGGCTACACCTTC.

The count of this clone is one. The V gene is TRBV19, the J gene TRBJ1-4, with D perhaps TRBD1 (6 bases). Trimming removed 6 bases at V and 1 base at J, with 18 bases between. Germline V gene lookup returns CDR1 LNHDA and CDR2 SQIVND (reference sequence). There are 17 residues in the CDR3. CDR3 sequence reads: CASRRDISDLTNEKLFF. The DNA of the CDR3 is TGTGCCAGTAGGAGGGACATCTCTGATTTAACTAATGAAAAACTGTTTTTT. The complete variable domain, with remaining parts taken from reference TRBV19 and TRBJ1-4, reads DGGITQSPKYLFRKEGQNVTLSCEQNLNHDAMYWYRQDPGQGLRLIYYSQIVNDFQKGDIAEGYSVSREKKESFPLTVTSAQKNPTAFYLCASRRDISDLTNEKLFFGSGTQLSVL.

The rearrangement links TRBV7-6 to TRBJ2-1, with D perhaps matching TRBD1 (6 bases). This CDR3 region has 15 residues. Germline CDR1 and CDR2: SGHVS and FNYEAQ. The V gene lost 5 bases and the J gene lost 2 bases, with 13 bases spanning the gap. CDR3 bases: TGTGCCAGCAGCGCTGCACAGGGTCCCTACAATGAGCAGTTCTTC. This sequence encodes CASSAAQGPYNEQFF.